These T cell receptor beta chains were read from a single sample in a study of blood T cells in healthy people across ages. One entry per CDR3 protein, called by TCRdb with MiXCR from the 5' RACE reads. This table holds 450,000 to 600,000 distinct CDR3 sequences, approximately 26% found once. The data were also submitted as part of a second study, on T cells of mothers and their children.

The source material was blood. These TCRs come from a boy younger than 10 in good health. Both conserved end residues are part of each CDR3. The order of the fields is J gene, CDR3 length, clone size, V gene, D gene, CDR3 DNA, CDR3 protein. The D gene is left open where the match is weak. Clone size, where shown, is once, few, many, or a class for clones that have expanded.

TRBJ2-7 13 few TRBV12-3/TRBV12-4 . TGTGCCAGCAGTTCCGTAGGGGACAAATTCCAGTACTTC CASSSVGDKFQYF
TRBJ2-1 16 . TRBV7-2 TRBD2 TGTGCCAGCAGCCCCGGCCGGGGGGGATACTACAATGAGCAGTTCTTC CASSPGRGGYYNEQFF
TRBJ2-7 14 . TRBV5-6 . TGTGCCAGCAGCTCCCTTAGGACTACCTACGAGCAGTACTTC CASSSLRTTYEQYF
TRBJ2-5 17 . TRBV10-3 TRBD2 TGTGCCATCAGTGAGTCCTTAGCGGGAGATCCCCAAGAGACCCAGTACTTC CAISESLAGDPQETQYF
TRBJ2-1 14 few TRBV20-1 TRBD2 TGCAGTGGGAAAGGGACTAGCGGTTACAATGAGCAGTTCTTC CSGKGTSGYNEQFF
TRBJ2-1 12 . TRBV20-1 TRBD2 TGCAGTGCTGAGAGCGGGGCCAATGAGCAGTTCTTC CSAESGANEQFF
TRBJ2-3 17 once TRBV4-3 TRBD2 TGCGCCAGCAGCCAGCGGACTAGCGGGGGCCCCGGGGATACGCAGTATTTT CASSQRTSGGPGDTQYF
TRBJ2-7 14 few TRBV5-5 TRBD2 TGTGCCAGCAGCTTGGCTAGCGGGAGTAACGAGCAGTACTTC CASSLASGSNEQYF
TRBJ1-1 13 . TRBV4-1 . TGCGCCAGCAGCCAGACCCCCAGGACTGAAGCTTTCTTT CASSQTPRTEAFF
TRBJ2-5 15 . TRBV2 . TGTGCCAGCAGTGAAGTAGGCAAGTACCAAGAGACCCAGTACTTC CASSEVGKYQETQYF
TRBJ1-4 15 few TRBV10-3 TRBD1 TGTGCCATCAGTGACGGGACAGGGGGCGATGAAAAACTGTTTTTT CAISDGTGGDEKLFF
TRBJ2-7 16 few TRBV11-2 TRBD1 TGTGCCAGCAGCCTATCAGACAGGGGGCAGTCCTACGAGCAGTACTTC CASSLSDRGQSYEQYF
TRBJ2-1 12 . TRBV4-1 . TGCGCCAGCAGCCAAGACCTGGATGAGCAGTTCTTC CASSQDLDEQFF
TRBJ1-1 17 once TRBV4-1 TRBD1 TGCGCCAGCAGCCAAGGGGGGACAGGGCCCTTCCGGACTGAAGCTTTCTTT CASSQGGTGPFRTEAFF
TRBJ2-3 15 . TRBV30 TRBD1 TGTGCCTGGAGTCCAAGGGGGCGAATTGGAGATACGCAGTATTTT CAWSPRGRIGDTQYF
TRBJ2-7 11 . TRBV21-1 . TGTGGCGCGGCAGACAGCTACGAGCAGTACTTC CGAADSYEQYF
TRBJ1-5 18 few TRBV7-9 TRBD1 TGTGCCAGCAGAGTTTCGGGGGAGGGGGCTGGTAGCAATCAGCCCCAGCATTTT CASRVSGEGAGSNQPQHF
TRBJ2-5 10 few TRBV29-1 . TGCAGCGCCCATTCGGAGCCCCAGTACTTC CSAHSEPQYF
TRBJ2-7 14 . TRBV20-1 . TGCAGTGCTAGAACGAGGGTGTGGGGACTCGAGCAGTACTTC CSARTRVWGLEQYF
TRBJ2-3 12 few TRBV7-9 . TGTGCCAGCCTTCCTGAGGCAGATACGCAGTATTTT CASLPEADTQYF
TRBJ2-3 15 . TRBV18 . TGTGCCAGCTCACCCGGACTGGATAGCGCAGATACGCAGTATTTT CASSPGLDSADTQYF
TRBJ2-2 17 few TRBV5-6 TRBD2 TGTGCCAGCAGCTTGGAGGGGACTAACTCAAACACCGGGGAGCTGTTTTTT CASSLEGTNSNTGELFF
TRBJ2-2 16 . TRBV7-9 . TGTGCCAGCACCACGACCGTCATTATACAGGGCCAGGGGCTGTTTTTT CASTTTVIIQGQGLFF
TRBJ2-7 13 . TRBV20-1 . TGCAGTGCAACGGACAACAAATCCTACGAGCAGTACTTC CSATDNKSYEQYF
TRBJ2-5 14 few TRBV6-5 . TGTGCCAGCAGTTACTCGACCTACCAAGAGACCCAGTACTTC CASSYSTYQETQYF
TRBJ1-4 12 many TRBV7-9 . TGTGCCAGCGGGCCCGGGGATGAAAAACTGTTTTTT CASGPGDEKLFF
TRBJ2-5 15 . TRBV12-3/TRBV12-4 TRBD1 TGTGCCAGCAGTTTTTCAAGCAAGGGGGCCGAGACCCAGTACTTC CASSFSSKGAETQYF
TRBJ1-3 19 . TRBV7-8 . TGTGCCAGCAGCCCGACCTCGAAACCGGGGCCCCGCTCTGGAAACACCATATATTTT CASSPTSKPGPRSGNTIYF
TRBJ1-4 14 few TRBV12-3/TRBV12-4 . TGTGCCAGCAGTTTTGGGGGAGCCCATGAAAAACTGTTTTTT CASSFGGAHEKLFF
TRBJ2-7 11 few TRBV12-3/TRBV12-4 . TGTGCCAGCAGCCAGGGGCCAAGGCAGTACTTC CASSQGPRQYF
TRBJ2-3 14 . TRBV20-1 TRBD1 TGCAGTGCTAGAATCCGGGACAGCTTGGATACGCAGTATTTT CSARIRDSLDTQYF
TRBJ2-2 16 . TRBV7-9 TRBD1 TGTGCCAGCAGATCCAGTCTGACAGGGAGTACCGGGGAGCTGTTTTTT CASRSSLTGSTGELFF
TRBJ1-2 15 few TRBV4-3 . TGCGCCAGCAGCCAAGCCCAAGGATTTAACTATGGCTACACCTTC CASSQAQGFNYGYTF
TRBJ2-1 17 once TRBV5-1 TRBD2 TGCGCCAGCAGCTTCCCTAGCGGGTTTAGCTCCTACAATGAGCAGTTCTTC CASSFPSGFSSYNEQFF
TRBJ2-3 17 . TRBV9 . TGTGCCAGCAGCTCGGAAATCGGGAGTCTATTCACAGATACGCAGTATTTT CASSSEIGSLFTDTQYF
TRBJ2-5 14 . TRBV18 . TGTGCCAGCTCACCACCGGGCCCACAAGAGACCCAGTACTTC CASSPPGPQETQYF
TRBJ2-2 20 few TRBV7-2 TRBD2 TGTGCCAGCAGCTTAGAGAGGGTTGTTGGGTCTAGCGGGAGAATCGGGGAGCTGTTTTTT CASSLERVVGSSGRIGELFF
TRBJ1-6 15 . TRBV6-2/TRBV6-3 . TGTGCCAGCAGCCCCGCAGGGGTCCTAAATTCACCCCTCCACTTT CASSPAGVLNSPLHF
TRBJ2-1 16 . TRBV20-1 TRBD2 TGCAGTGCTAGAGATGAAGCGGGGGACCCTTACAATGAGCAGTTCTTC CSARDEAGDPYNEQFF
TRBJ2-3 15 few TRBV5-1 . TGCGCCAGCAGCTTGTACGGACGAGAAGCAGATACGCAGTATTTT CASSLYGREADTQYF
TRBJ1-2 13 . TRBV12-3/TRBV12-4 TRBD1 TGTGCCAGCAAGCCTGACAGGGCGCATGGCTACATCTTC CASKPDRAHGYIF
TRBJ1-3 17 few TRBV15 . TGTGCCACCAGCATGACAGGTCCGGAGGGCTCTGGAAACACCATATATTTT CATSMTGPEGSGNTIYF
TRBJ2-7 15 few TRBV11-2 TRBD1 TGTGCCAGCAGCTCACCCCAAGGGGGCTCATACGAGCAGTACTTC CASSSPQGGSYEQYF
TRBJ2-7 15 few TRBV9 . TGTGCCAGCAGCCCGGACGGAGGGCCACGGGAAGAGCAGTACTTC CASSPDGGPREEQYF
TRBJ1-2 15 few TRBV13 . TGTGCCAGCAGCTTAGGCCCAGGGCCTGACTATGGCTACACCTTC CASSLGPGPDYGYTF
TRBJ2-3 16 . TRBV6-1 TRBD2 TGTGCCAGCAGTCCTACGAGAGCGGGGACCAGGGATACGCAGTATTTT CASSPTRAGTRDTQYF
TRBJ1-2 15 few TRBV5-1 . TGCGCCAGCAGCTTGGGGACCGTGCTTGACTATGGCTACACCTTC CASSLGTVLDYGYTF
TRBJ1-6 16 . TRBV6-5 TRBD1 TGTGCCAGCAGTTACTCCCCAACAGGGGGAAGTTCACCCCTCCACTTT CASSYSPTGGSSPLHF